The rows below give T cell receptor beta chains drawn from one sample of a study of T cells in Graves' hyperthyroidism and ophthalmopathy. MiXCR, applied by TCRdb to the multiplex PCR reads, yields one record per CDR3 protein. This table holds 270,000 or so distinct CDR3 sequences, 25% found once. The sequencing sample was made of blood. The receptors come from a man between 40 and 49 years old with Graves' hyperthyroidism that later progressed to Graves' ophthalmopathy. The CDR3 runs from the conserved cysteine through the conserved F or W. Fields, in order: J gene, D gene, clone size, V gene, CDR3 protein, CDR3 DNA. A D gene is named only where the DNA matches it firmly. Some rows mark clone size as missing; the rest say once, few, many or name a class of expanded clone.

j_gene: TRBJ2-5
d_gene: TRBD1
abundance: many
v_gene: TRBV20-1
CDR3aa: CSGSSQGAQETQYF
CDR3nt: TGCAGTGGGAGCTCCCAGGGGGCACAAGAGACCCAGTACTTC

j_gene: TRBJ2-5
d_gene: TRBD1
abundance: many
v_gene: TRBV6-5
CDR3aa: CASSYGGQGSETQYF
CDR3nt: TGTGCCAGCAGTTACGGCGGACAGGGGTCCGAGACCCAGTACTTC

j_gene: TRBJ2-5
d_gene: -
abundance: -
v_gene: TRBV5-1
CDR3aa: CASRGSLGQPQETQYF
CDR3nt: TGCGCCAGCAGAGGTAGTTTAGGACAGCCCCAAGAGACCCAGTACTTC

j_gene: TRBJ1-3
d_gene: -
abundance: many
v_gene: TRBV12-3/TRBV12-4
CDR3aa: CASSRQVRSGNTIYF
CDR3nt: TGTGCCAGCAGTCGACAGGTGCGCTCTGGAAACACCATATATTTT

j_gene: TRBJ2-2
d_gene: -
abundance: many
v_gene: TRBV6-2/TRBV6-3
CDR3aa: CASSTLGDTGELFF
CDR3nt: TGTGCCAGCAGCACATTGGGAGACACCGGGGAGCTGTTTTTT

j_gene: TRBJ2-2
d_gene: TRBD2
abundance: many
v_gene: TRBV20-1
CDR3aa: CSARESGRVVTGELFF
CDR3nt: TGCAGTGCTAGAGAAAGTGGGAGGGTGGTCACCGGGGAGCTGTTTTTT

j_gene: TRBJ1-3
d_gene: -
abundance: many
v_gene: TRBV6-5
CDR3aa: CASSYEQGFGNTIYF
CDR3nt: TGTGCCAGCAGTTACGAACAGGGATTTGGAAACACCATATATTTT

j_gene: TRBJ2-7
d_gene: -
abundance: many
v_gene: TRBV7-9
CDR3aa: CASSIISYEQYF
CDR3nt: TGTGCCAGCAGCATCATTTCCTACGAGCAGTACTTC

j_gene: TRBJ1-1
d_gene: -
abundance: many
v_gene: TRBV5-1
CDR3aa: CASSLGFEAFF
CDR3nt: TGCGCCAGCAGCTTGGGTTTTGAAGCTTTCTTT

j_gene: TRBJ1-5
d_gene: -
abundance: many
v_gene: TRBV3-1
CDR3aa: CASSNRERNQPQHF
CDR3nt: TGTGCCAGCAGCAACCGGGAGCGTAATCAGCCCCAGCATTTT

j_gene: TRBJ1-1
d_gene: TRBD1
abundance: many
v_gene: TRBV5-1
CDR3aa: CASSTGGSENTEAFF
CDR3nt: TGCGCCAGCAGCACAGGGGGCTCCGAGAACACTGAAGCTTTCTTT

j_gene: TRBJ2-3
d_gene: TRBD2
abundance: many
v_gene: TRBV5-1
CDR3aa: CASSGQTSVSTDTQYF
CDR3nt: TGCGCCAGCAGCGGCCAGACTAGCGTTAGCACAGATACGCAGTATTTT

j_gene: TRBJ2-7
d_gene: TRBD1
abundance: -
v_gene: TRBV7-9
CDR3aa: CASSLFGTGAYYEQYF
CDR3nt: TGTGCCAGCAGCTTATTCGGGACAGGGGCTTACTACGAGCAGTACTTC

j_gene: TRBJ2-5
d_gene: TRBD2
abundance: few
v_gene: TRBV18
CDR3aa: CASSPPKPSGRDQETQYF
CDR3nt: TGTGCCAGCTCACCACCGAAACCTAGCGGGAGGGATCAAGAGACCCAGTACTTC

j_gene: TRBJ1-6
d_gene: -
abundance: -
v_gene: TRBV12-5
CDR3aa: CASGLGVGDSPLHF
CDR3nt: TGTGCTAGTGGTTTGGGTGTCGGCGATTCACCCCTCCACTTT

j_gene: TRBJ1-2
d_gene: -
abundance: -
v_gene: TRBV6-2/TRBV6-3
CDR3aa: CASSYFVAFNYGYTF
CDR3nt: TGTGCCAGCAGTTACTTCGTCGCATTTAACTATGGCTACACCTTC

j_gene: TRBJ2-5
d_gene: -
abundance: many
v_gene: TRBV29-1
CDR3aa: CSGISGNQETQYF
CDR3nt: TGCAGCGGAATTAGCGGAAATCAAGAGACCCAGTACTTC

j_gene: TRBJ1-1
d_gene: -
abundance: -
v_gene: TRBV12-3/TRBV12-4
CDR3aa: CASSPGGRANTEAFF
CDR3nt: TGTGCCAGCAGTCCTGGAGGACGGGCGAACACTGAAGCTTTCTTT

j_gene: TRBJ2-7
d_gene: TRBD2
abundance: many
v_gene: TRBV28
CDR3aa: CASSSLAGDSYEQYF
CDR3nt: TGTGCCAGCAGTTCACTAGCGGGAGACTCCTACGAGCAGTACTTC

j_gene: TRBJ2-5
d_gene: -
abundance: many
v_gene: TRBV7-6
CDR3aa: CASSLEIWQTQYF
CDR3nt: TGTGCCAGCAGCTTAGAGATATGGCAGACCCAGTACTTC

j_gene: TRBJ1-1
d_gene: -
abundance: -
v_gene: TRBV12-3/TRBV12-4
CDR3aa: CASSKGGADTEAFF
CDR3nt: TGTGCCAGCAGTAAAGGTGGGGCTGACACTGAAGCTTTCTTT

j_gene: TRBJ2-7
d_gene: -
abundance: many
v_gene: TRBV28
CDR3aa: CASSRGTEREQYF
CDR3nt: TGTGCCAGCAGTCGTGGGACGGAGAGAGAGCAGTACTTC

j_gene: TRBJ2-7
d_gene: TRBD1
abundance: -
v_gene: TRBV12-3/TRBV12-4
CDR3aa: CASSPTGADYEQYF
CDR3nt: TGTGCCAGCAGTCCGACAGGGGCAGACTACGAGCAGTACTTC

j_gene: TRBJ2-5
d_gene: -
abundance: many
v_gene: TRBV10-3
CDR3aa: CAISEASKTQYF
CDR3nt: TGTGCCATCAGTGAGGCCTCTAAGACCCAGTACTTC

j_gene: TRBJ1-2
d_gene: -
abundance: many
v_gene: TRBV30
CDR3aa: CAWRWGGWGYTF
CDR3nt: TGTGCCTGGCGGTGGGGGGGCTGGGGCTACACCTTC

j_gene: TRBJ1-1
d_gene: -
abundance: many
v_gene: TRBV29-1
CDR3aa: CSVEDWKDGFTGAFF
CDR3nt: TGCAGCGTTGAAGATTGGAAGGATGGATTCACGGGAGCTTTCTTT

j_gene: TRBJ2-5
d_gene: TRBD1
abundance: many
v_gene: TRBV28
CDR3aa: CASRKGGPRTQYF
CDR3nt: TGTGCCAGCAGGAAAGGGGGCCCCAGGACCCAGTACTTC

j_gene: TRBJ2-7
d_gene: -
abundance: many
v_gene: TRBV14
CDR3aa: CASSQDAFRYEQYF
CDR3nt: TGTGCCAGCAGCCAAGATGCTTTCCGGTACGAGCAGTACTTC

j_gene: TRBJ1-1
d_gene: -
abundance: many
v_gene: TRBV12-3/TRBV12-4
CDR3aa: CASRKPGTSRGTEAFF
CDR3nt: TGTGCCAGCAGGAAACCCGGGACTTCGCGGGGCACTGAAGCTTTCTTT

j_gene: TRBJ2-5
d_gene: -
abundance: -
v_gene: TRBV6-1
CDR3aa: CASNRPQETQYF
CDR3nt: TGTGCCAGCAATAGGCCCCAAGAGACCCAGTACTTC

j_gene: TRBJ2-5
d_gene: TRBD1
abundance: -
v_gene: TRBV7-8
CDR3aa: CASSPTGAATQYF
CDR3nt: TGTGCCAGCAGCCCAACAGGGGCTGCGACCCAGTACTTC

j_gene: TRBJ2-7
d_gene: TRBD2
abundance: many
v_gene: TRBV18
CDR3aa: CASSPPKGERGSYEQYF
CDR3nt: TGTGCCAGCTCACCGCCAAAAGGGGAGCGGGGCTCCTACGAGCAGTACTTC

j_gene: TRBJ2-2
d_gene: TRBD2
abundance: many
v_gene: TRBV19
CDR3aa: CASSILAGNTGELFF
CDR3nt: TGTGCCAGTAGTATTCTAGCGGGTAACACCGGGGAGCTGTTTTTT

j_gene: TRBJ2-7
d_gene: -
abundance: -
v_gene: TRBV15
CDR3aa: CATSRGGELSYEQYF
CDR3nt: TGTGCCACCAGCAGAGGGGGGGAGCTTTCCTACGAGCAGTACTTC

j_gene: TRBJ2-4
d_gene: TRBD2
abundance: many
v_gene: TRBV15
CDR3aa: CATSSARLAGSTKAKNIQYF
CDR3nt: TGTGCCACCAGCAGTGCCAGACTAGCGGGTTCCACCAAAGCCAAAAACATTCAGTACTTC

j_gene: TRBJ1-1
d_gene: -
abundance: many
v_gene: TRBV29-1
CDR3aa: CSVVVNKNTEAFF
CDR3nt: TGCAGCGTTGTTGTAAACAAGAACACTGAAGCTTTCTTT

j_gene: TRBJ1-5
d_gene: -
abundance: many
v_gene: TRBV19
CDR3aa: CASTMGLRNQPQHF
CDR3nt: TGTGCCAGTACCATGGGGCTCCGAAATCAGCCCCAGCATTTT

j_gene: TRBJ2-5
d_gene: TRBD1
abundance: many
v_gene: TRBV29-1
CDR3aa: CSVEDRHGQEEFQETQYF
CDR3nt: TGCAGCGTTGAAGATCGCCATGGACAGGAGGAATTCCAAGAGACCCAGTACTTC

j_gene: TRBJ2-2
d_gene: -
abundance: many
v_gene: TRBV29-1
CDR3aa: CSVGTADTGELFF
CDR3nt: TGCAGCGTTGGGACAGCAGACACCGGGGAGCTGTTTTTT

j_gene: TRBJ1-2
d_gene: TRBD1
abundance: many
v_gene: TRBV12-3/TRBV12-4
CDR3aa: CASSIGQAGGNYGYTF
CDR3nt: TGTGCCAGCAGTATCGGACAGGCGGGAGGGAACTATGGCTACACCTTC

j_gene: TRBJ1-1
d_gene: -
abundance: many
v_gene: TRBV30
CDR3aa: CAWSVRGSEAFF
CDR3nt: TGTGCCTGGAGTGTAAGGGGGTCCGAAGCTTTCTTT

j_gene: TRBJ2-2
d_gene: TRBD2
abundance: -
v_gene: TRBV12-3/TRBV12-4
CDR3aa: CASSFSGRGTGELFF
CDR3nt: TGTGCCAGCAGCTTCAGCGGGAGGGGGACCGGGGAGCTGTTTTTT

j_gene: TRBJ1-1
d_gene: -
abundance: many
v_gene: TRBV30
CDR3aa: CAWERVAAFF
CDR3nt: TGTGCCTGGGAGCGGGTTGCAGCTTTCTTT

j_gene: TRBJ1-5
d_gene: -
abundance: many
v_gene: TRBV20-1
CDR3aa: CTARDHSRTRHQPQHF
CDR3nt: TGCACTGCTAGAGATCATAGTCGGACTCGGCATCAGCCCCAGCATTTT

j_gene: TRBJ2-7
d_gene: TRBD2
abundance: -
v_gene: TRBV20-1
CDR3aa: CSARWLAGGYEQYF
CDR3nt: TGCAGTGCTAGATGGCTAGCGGGAGGATACGAGCAGTACTTC

j_gene: TRBJ2-7
d_gene: -
abundance: -
v_gene: TRBV12-3/TRBV12-4
CDR3aa: CASSRDSGGGMYEQYF
CDR3nt: TGTGCCAGCAGTCGCGACTCCGGAGGGGGAATGTACGAGCAGTACTTC

j_gene: TRBJ2-7
d_gene: TRBD1
abundance: many
v_gene: TRBV5-1
CDR3aa: CASSLAWAGGDEQYF
CDR3nt: TGCGCCAGCAGCTTGGCTTGGGCAGGGGGCGACGAGCAGTACTTC

j_gene: TRBJ1-2
d_gene: -
abundance: -
v_gene: TRBV6-1
CDR3aa: CASSEALGVWGYTF
CDR3nt: TGTGCCAGCAGTGAAGCGCTGGGGGTTTGGGGCTACACCTTC

j_gene: TRBJ2-7
d_gene: TRBD2
abundance: -
v_gene: TRBV27
CDR3aa: CASSSSPGLVYEQYF
CDR3nt: TGTGCCAGCAGTAGCTCCCCGGGACTAGTCTACGAGCAGTACTTC

j_gene: TRBJ2-7
d_gene: TRBD2
abundance: many
v_gene: TRBV29-1
CDR3aa: CSVEEGGPEQYF
CDR3nt: TGCAGCGTTGAAGAGGGAGGGCCCGAGCAGTACTTC

j_gene: TRBJ2-7
d_gene: TRBD1
abundance: many
v_gene: TRBV7-9
CDR3aa: CASSLAQGTELHF
CDR3nt: TGTGCCAGCAGCTTAGCGCAAGGGACAGAACTACACTTC

j_gene: TRBJ1-3
d_gene: -
abundance: few
v_gene: TRBV9
CDR3aa: CASNEVSGNTIYF
CDR3nt: TGTGCCAGCAACGAGGTCTCTGGAAACACCATATATTTT

j_gene: TRBJ2-5
d_gene: TRBD2
abundance: few
v_gene: TRBV19
CDR3aa: CASTPWTGTSGPRGTQYF
CDR3nt: TGTGCCAGTACCCCTTGGACCGGGACTAGCGGGCCCAGGGGGACCCAGTACTTC

j_gene: TRBJ2-7
d_gene: -
abundance: many
v_gene: TRBV6-5
CDR3aa: CASTQGGAEYF
CDR3nt: TGTGCCAGCACCCAAGGTGGAGCGGAGTACTTC

j_gene: TRBJ1-5
d_gene: -
abundance: -
v_gene: TRBV12-3/TRBV12-4
CDR3aa: CASSLRAVGVSGNQPQHF
CDR3nt: TGTGCCAGCAGTTTAAGGGCCGTAGGGGTTTCGGGCAATCAGCCCCAGCATTTT